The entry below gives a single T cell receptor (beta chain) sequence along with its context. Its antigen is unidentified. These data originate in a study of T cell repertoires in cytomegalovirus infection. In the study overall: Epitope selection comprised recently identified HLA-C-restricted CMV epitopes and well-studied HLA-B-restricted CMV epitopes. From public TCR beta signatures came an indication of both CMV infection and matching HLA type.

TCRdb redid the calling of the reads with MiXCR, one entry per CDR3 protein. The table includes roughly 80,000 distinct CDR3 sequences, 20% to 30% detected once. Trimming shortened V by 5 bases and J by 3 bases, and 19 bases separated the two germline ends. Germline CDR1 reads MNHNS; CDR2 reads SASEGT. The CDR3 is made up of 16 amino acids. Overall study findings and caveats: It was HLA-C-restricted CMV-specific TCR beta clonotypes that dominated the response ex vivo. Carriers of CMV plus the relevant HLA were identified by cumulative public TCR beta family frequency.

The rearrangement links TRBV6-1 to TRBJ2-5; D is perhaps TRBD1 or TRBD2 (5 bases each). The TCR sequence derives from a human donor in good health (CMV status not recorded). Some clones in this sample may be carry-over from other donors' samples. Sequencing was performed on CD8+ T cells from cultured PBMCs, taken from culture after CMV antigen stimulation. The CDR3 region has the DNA TGTGCCAGCAGTCCTCCCGGCCGGGGCAGAAAAGAGACCCAGTACTTC. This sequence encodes CASSPPGRGRKETQYF.